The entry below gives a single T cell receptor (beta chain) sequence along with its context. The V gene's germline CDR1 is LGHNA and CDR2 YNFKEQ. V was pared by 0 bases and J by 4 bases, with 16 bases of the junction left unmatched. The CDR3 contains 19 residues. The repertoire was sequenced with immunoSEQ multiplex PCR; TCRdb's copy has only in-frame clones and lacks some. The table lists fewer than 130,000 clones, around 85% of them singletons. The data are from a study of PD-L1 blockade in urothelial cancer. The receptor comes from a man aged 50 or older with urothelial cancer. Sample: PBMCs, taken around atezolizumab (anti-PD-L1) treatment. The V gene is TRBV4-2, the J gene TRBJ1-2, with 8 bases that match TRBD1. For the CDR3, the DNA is TGTGCCAGCAGCCAAGATCCCCTACAGGGGGGAGATTTATTCTATGGCTACACCTTC. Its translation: CASSQDPLQGGDLFYGYTF.